Sequencing of this T cell receptor (beta chain) was carried out in a study of blood T cell repertoires in COVID-19. V shed 0 bases and J 2 bases; nucleotides not matched to a gene: 4. Germline values: CDR1 SGHRS, CDR2 YFSETQ. There are 16 residues in the CDR3. Cohort allocation depended upon clinical history that participants reported. TCRdb's copy holds only in-frame clones and misses some; the assay was immunoSEQ multiplex PCR. The repertoire holds a few hundred thousand clones, roughly 86% seen once, with 1.5% to 2% in the top ten. Sequenced sample: PBMCs or T cells enriched from blood (not recorded which). The source is a woman in her sixties who had recovered from COVID-19. This chain links TRBV5-1 with TRBJ1-1; TRBD1 aligns across 10 bases. The CDR3: CASSLGWDRGNTEAFF. Here the CDR3 DNA reads TGCGCCAGCAGCTTGGGTTGGGACAGGGGTAACACTGAAGCTTTCTTT. The variable domain in full, with the rest retrieved from reference TRBV5-1 and TRBJ1-1, is KAGVTQTPRYLIKTRGQQVTLSCSPISGHRSVSWYQQTPGQGLQFLFEYFSETQRNKGNFPGRFSGRQFSNSRSEMNVSTLELGDSALYLCASSLGWDRGNTEAFFGQGTRLTVV.